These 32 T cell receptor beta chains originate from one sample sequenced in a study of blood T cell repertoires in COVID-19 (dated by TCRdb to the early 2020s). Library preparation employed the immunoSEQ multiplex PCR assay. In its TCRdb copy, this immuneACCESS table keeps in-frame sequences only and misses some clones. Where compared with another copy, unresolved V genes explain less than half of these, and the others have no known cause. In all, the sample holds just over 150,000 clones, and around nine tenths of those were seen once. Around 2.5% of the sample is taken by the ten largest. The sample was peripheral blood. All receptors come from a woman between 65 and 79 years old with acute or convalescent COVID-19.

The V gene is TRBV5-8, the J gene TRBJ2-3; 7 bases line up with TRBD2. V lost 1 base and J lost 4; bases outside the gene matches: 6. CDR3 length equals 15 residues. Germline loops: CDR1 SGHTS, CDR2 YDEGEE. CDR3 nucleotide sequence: TGTGCCAGCAGCTTGAGGGCGGGGGTCGCAGATACGCAGTATTTT. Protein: CASSLRAGVADTQYF.

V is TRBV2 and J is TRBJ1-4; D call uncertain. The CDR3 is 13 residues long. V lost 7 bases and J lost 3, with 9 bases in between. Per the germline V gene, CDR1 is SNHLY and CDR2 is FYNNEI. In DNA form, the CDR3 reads TGTGCCAGCATGTGGCTTTCTAATGAAAAACTGTTTTTT. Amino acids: CASMWLSNEKLFF. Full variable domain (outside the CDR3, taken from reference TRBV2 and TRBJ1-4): EPEVTQTPSHQVTQMGQEVILRCVPISNHLYFYWYRQILGQKVEFLVSFYNNEISEKSEIFDDQFSVERPDGSNFTLKIRSTKLEDSAMYFCASMWLSNEKLFFGSGTQLSVL.

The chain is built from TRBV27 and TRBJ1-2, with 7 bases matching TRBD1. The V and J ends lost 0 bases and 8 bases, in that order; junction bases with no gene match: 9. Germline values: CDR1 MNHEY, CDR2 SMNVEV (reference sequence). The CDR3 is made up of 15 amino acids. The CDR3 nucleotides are TGTGCCAGCAGTTTATCTATCGCAGGGGGTTTCGGCTACACCTTC. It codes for CASSLSIAGGFGYTF.

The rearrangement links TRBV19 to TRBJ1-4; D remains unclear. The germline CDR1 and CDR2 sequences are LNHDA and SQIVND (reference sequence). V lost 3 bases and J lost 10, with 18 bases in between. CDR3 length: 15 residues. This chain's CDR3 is CASSMSFGGPRKLFF. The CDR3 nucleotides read TGTGCCAGTAGTATGTCGTTCGGAGGGCCGAGAAAACTGTTTTTT.

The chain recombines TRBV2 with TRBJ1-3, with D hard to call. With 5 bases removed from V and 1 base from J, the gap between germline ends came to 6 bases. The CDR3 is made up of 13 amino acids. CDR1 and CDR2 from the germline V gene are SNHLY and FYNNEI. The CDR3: CASSYISGNTIYF. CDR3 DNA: TGTGCCAGCAGTTACATTTCTGGAAACACCATATATTTT.

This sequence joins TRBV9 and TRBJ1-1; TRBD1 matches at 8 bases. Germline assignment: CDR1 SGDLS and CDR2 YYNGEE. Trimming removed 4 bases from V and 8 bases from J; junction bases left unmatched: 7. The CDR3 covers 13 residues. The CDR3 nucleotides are TGTGCCAGCAGCCTAAGGACAGGGAAAGAAGCTTTCTTT. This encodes CASSLRTGKEAFF.

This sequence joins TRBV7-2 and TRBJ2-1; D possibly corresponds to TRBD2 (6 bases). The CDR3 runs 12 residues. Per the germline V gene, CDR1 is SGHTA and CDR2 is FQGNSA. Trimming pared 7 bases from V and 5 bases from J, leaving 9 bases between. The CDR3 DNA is TGTGCCAGCACCCGGACTAACAATGAGCAGTTCTTC. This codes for CASTRTNNEQFF.

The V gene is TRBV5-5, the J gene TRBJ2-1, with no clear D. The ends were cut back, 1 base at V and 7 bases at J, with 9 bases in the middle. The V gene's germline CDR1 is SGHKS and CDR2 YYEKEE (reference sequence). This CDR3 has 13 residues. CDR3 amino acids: CASSLYIENEQFF. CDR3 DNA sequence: TGTGCCAGCAGCTTGTATATAGAGAATGAGCAGTTCTTC.

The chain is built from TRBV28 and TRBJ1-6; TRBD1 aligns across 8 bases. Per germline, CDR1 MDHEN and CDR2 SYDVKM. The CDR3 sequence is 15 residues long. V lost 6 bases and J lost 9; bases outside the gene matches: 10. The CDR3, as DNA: TGTGCCAGCAGCCTGAGGGACAGGCATAGTTCACCCCTCCACTTT. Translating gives CASSLRDRHSSPLHF.

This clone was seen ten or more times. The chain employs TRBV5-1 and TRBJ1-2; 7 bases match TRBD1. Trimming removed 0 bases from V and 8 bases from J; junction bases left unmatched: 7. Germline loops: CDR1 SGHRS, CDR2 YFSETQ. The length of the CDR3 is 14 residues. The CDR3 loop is CASSLETGSDGYTF. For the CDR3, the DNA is TGCGCCAGCAGCTTGGAGACAGGGTCCGACGGCTACACCTTC. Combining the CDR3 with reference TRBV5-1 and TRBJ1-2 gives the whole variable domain KAGVTQTPRYLIKTRGQQVTLSCSPISGHRSVSWYQQTPGQGLQFLFEYFSETQRNKGNFPGRFSGRQFSNSRSEMNVSTLELGDSALYLCASSLETGSDGYTFGSGTRLTVV.

The CDR3 DNA follows: TGTGCCAGCAGTGAGGCCGACGGGAGCTTCATCTACGAGCAGTACGTC. Protein product: CASSEADGSFIYEQYV. The chain employs TRBV6-1 and TRBJ2-7, with D possibly matching TRBD2 (6 bases). Germline V gene data show CDR1 as MNHNS and CDR2 as SASEGT. Trimming pared 3 bases from V and 3 bases from J, leaving 18 bases between. The CDR3 contains 16 residues.

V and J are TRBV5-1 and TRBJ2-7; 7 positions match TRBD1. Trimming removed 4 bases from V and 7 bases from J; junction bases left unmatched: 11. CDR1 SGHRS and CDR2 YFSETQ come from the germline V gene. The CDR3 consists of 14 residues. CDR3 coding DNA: TGCGCCAGCAGCCCGGACAGGCTCCAATGGGAGCAGTACTTC. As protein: CASSPDRLQWEQYF.

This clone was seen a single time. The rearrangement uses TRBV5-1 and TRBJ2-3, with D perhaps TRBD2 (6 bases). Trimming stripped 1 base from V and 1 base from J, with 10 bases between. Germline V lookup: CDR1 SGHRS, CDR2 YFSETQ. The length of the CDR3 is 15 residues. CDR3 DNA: TGCGCCAGCAGCTTGATCCGCGGGGGCACAGATACGCAGTATTTT. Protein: CASSLIRGGTDTQYF.

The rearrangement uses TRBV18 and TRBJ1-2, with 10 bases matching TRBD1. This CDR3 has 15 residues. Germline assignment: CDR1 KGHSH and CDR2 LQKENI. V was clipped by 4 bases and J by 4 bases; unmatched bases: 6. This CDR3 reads CASSLGQGVLYGYTF. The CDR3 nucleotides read TGTGCCAGCTCACTCGGACAGGGGGTTCTCTATGGCTACACCTTC.

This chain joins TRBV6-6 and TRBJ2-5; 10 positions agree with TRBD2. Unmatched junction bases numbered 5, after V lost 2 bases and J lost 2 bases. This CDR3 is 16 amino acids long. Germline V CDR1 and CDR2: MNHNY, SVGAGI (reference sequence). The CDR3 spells CASSYGTAGGQETQYF. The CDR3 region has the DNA TGTGCCAGCAGTTACGGTACAGCGGGGGGGCAAGAGACCCAGTACTTC.

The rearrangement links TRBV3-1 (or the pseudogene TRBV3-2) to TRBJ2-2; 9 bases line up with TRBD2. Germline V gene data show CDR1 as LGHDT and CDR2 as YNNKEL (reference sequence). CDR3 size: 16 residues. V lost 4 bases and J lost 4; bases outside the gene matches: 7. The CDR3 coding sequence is TGTGCCAGCAGCCTCCCCGGGACTAGCACCACCGGGGAGCTGTTTTTT. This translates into CASSLPGTSTTGELFF.

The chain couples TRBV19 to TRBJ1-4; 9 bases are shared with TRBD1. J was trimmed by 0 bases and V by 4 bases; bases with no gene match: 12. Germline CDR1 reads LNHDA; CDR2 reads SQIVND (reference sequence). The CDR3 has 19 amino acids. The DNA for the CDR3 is TGTGCCAGTAGTACCTATCCCGGGACAGGGATCGCAACTAATGAAAAACTGTTTTTT. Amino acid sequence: CASSTYPGTGIATNEKLFF.

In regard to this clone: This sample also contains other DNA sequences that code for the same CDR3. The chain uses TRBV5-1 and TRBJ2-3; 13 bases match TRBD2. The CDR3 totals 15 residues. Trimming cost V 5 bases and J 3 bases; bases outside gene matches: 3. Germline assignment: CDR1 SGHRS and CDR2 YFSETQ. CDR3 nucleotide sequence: TGCGCCAGCAGGTGGACTAGCGGGGGTACAGATACGCAGTATTTT. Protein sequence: CASRWTSGGTDTQYF.

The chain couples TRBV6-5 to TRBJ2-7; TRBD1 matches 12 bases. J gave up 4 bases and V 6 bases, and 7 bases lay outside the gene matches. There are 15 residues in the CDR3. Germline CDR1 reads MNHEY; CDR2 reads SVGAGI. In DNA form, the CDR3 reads TGTGCCAGCAGGGAGGGGACAGGGGGCAGATACGAGCAGTACGTC. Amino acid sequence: CASREGTGGRYEQYV.

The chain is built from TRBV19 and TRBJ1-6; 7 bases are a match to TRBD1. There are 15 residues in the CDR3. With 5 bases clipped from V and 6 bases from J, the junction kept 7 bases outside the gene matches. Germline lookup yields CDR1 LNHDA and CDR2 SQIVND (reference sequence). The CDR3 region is CASSVGDRSNSPLHF. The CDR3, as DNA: TGTGCCAGTAGTGTGGGGGACAGAAGTAATTCACCCCTCCACTTT.

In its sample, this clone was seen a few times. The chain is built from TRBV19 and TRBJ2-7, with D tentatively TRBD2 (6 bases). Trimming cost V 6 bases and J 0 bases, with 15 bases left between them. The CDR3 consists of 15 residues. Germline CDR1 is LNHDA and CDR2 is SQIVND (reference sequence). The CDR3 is CASSSRRGGSYEQYF. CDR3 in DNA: TGTGCCAGTAGCTCACGGCGGGGAGGCTCCTACGAGCAGTACTTC.

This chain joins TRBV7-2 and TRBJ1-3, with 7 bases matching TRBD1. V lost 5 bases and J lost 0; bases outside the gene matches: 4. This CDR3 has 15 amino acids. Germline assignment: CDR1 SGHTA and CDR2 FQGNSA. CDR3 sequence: CASSPGQDSGNTIYF. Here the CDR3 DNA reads TGTGCCAGCAGCCCAGGACAGGACTCTGGAAACACCATATATTTT.

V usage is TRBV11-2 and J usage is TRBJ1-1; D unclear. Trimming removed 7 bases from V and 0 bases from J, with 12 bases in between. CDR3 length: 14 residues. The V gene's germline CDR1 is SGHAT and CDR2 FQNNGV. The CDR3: CASTGPRVNTEAFF. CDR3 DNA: TGTGCCAGCACCGGACCGAGGGTGAACACTGAAGCTTTCTTT.

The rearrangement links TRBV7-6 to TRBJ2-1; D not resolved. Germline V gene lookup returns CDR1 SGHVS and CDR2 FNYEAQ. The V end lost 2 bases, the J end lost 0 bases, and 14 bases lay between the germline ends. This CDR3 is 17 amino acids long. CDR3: CASSLYSVVSSYNEQFF. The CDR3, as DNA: TGTGCCAGCAGCTTATATTCGGTTGTGAGCTCCTACAATGAGCAGTTCTTC.

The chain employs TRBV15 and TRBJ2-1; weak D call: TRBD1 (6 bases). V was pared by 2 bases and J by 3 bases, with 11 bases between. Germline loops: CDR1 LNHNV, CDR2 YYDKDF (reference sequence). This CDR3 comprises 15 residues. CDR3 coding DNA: TGTGCCACCAGCAGAACCGGGACACACTACAATGAGCAGTTCTTC. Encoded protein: CATSRTGTHYNEQFF.

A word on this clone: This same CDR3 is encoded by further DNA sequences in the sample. CDR3: CASSSTGLGGNTIYF. CDR3 DNA sequence: TGTGCCAGCAGCTCCACAGGGCTAGGTGGAAACACCATATATTTT. The chain has TRBV6-5 and TRBJ1-3; D might be TRBD1 (6 bases). V shed 6 bases and J shed 3 bases, with 15 bases lying between them. The CDR3 spans 15 residues. From germline, CDR1 is MNHEY and CDR2 SVGAGI.

The CDR3 sequence: CASSHSSYEQYV. The CDR3 DNA sequence: TGTGCCAGCAGCCATAGCTCCTACGAGCAGTACGTC. The genes are TRBV7-9 and TRBJ2-7; the D is unclear. V shed 5 bases and J shed 0 bases, with 5 bases lying between them. The CDR3 runs 12 residues. Germline-derived CDR1 and CDR2 are SEHNR and FQNEAQ (reference sequence).

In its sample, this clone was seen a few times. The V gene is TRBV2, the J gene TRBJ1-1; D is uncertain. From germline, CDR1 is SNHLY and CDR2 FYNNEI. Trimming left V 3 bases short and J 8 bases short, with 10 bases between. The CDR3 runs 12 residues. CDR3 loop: CASSDFGSEAFF. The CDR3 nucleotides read TGTGCCAGCAGTGATTTCGGGAGCGAAGCTTTCTTT.

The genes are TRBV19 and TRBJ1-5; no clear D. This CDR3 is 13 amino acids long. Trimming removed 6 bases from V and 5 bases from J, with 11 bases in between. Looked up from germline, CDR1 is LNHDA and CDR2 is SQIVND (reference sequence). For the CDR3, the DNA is TGTGCCAGTAGGCTCCGGTCCGATCAGCCCCAGCATTTT. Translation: CASRLRSDQPQHF.

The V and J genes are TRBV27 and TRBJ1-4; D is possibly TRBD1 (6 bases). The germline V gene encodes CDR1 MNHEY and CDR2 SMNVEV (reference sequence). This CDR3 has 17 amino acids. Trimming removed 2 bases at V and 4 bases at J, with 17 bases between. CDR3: CASSLSYFWDNNEKLFF. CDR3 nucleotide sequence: TGTGCCAGCAGTTTAAGTTATTTTTGGGACAATAATGAAAAACTGTTTTTT.

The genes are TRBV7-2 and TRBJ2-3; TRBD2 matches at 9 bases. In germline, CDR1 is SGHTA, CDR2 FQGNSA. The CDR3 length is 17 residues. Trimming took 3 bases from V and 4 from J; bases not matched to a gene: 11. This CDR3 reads CASSLGGLAGIADTQYF. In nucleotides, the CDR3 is TGTGCCAGCAGCTTGGGTGGTCTAGCGGGGATCGCAGATACGCAGTATTTT.

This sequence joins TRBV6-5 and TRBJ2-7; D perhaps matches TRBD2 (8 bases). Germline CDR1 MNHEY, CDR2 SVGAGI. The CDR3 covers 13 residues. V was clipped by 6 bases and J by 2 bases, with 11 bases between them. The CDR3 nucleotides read TGTGCCAGCAGCGGGAGGGGGCCCTACGAGCAGTACGTC. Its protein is CASSGRGPYEQYV.